Sequencing of this TCR beta chain was carried out in a study of cytomegalovirus exposure and HLA in healthy donors. The study's findings and limits: According to an earlier analysis, most TCR beta V segments yielded productive rearrangements about 90% or about 30% of the time. When a later analysis compared HLA-associated TCR beta chains with equally common others, the HLA-associated chains turned out to be more clonally expanded and to have lower generation probabilities. Whilst most TCR sequences proved rare, a subset of public TCRs occurred across many donors.

Amplification used 60 Vbeta primers and 13 Jbeta primers. TCRdb's copy holds only in-frame clones and misses some; the assay was immunoSEQ multiplex PCR. The sample carries about 140,000 clones, 82% recorded once. A few counts support this clone. Its antigen is as yet unknown. Donors consisted of healthy bone marrow donors. Germline V CDR1 and CDR2: MNHNY, SVGAGI (reference sequence). Trimming pared 0 bases from V and 9 bases from J, leaving 3 bases between. The CDR3 contains 11 residues. The receptor comes from a male donor in good health and CMV-seronegative. Sequencing was performed on PBMCs. The V gene is TRBV6-6, the J gene TRBJ2-1, with no clear D. This CDR3 reads CASSYSLEQFF. CDR3 nucleotides: TGTGCCAGCAGTTACTCCCTTGAGCAGTTCTTC.